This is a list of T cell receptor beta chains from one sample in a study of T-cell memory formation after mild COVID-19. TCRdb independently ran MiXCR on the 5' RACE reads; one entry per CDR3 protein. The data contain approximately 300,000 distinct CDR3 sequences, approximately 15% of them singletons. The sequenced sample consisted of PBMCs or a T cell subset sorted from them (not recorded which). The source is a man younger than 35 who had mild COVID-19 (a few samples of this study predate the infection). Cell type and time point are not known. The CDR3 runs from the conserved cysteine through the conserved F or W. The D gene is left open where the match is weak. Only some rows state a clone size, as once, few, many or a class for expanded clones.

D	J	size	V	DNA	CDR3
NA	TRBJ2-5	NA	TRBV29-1	TGCAGCGTTGGTGGACGGTCGGGGGGCCCTATTCTCGCAGAGACCCAGTACTTC	CSVGGRSGGPILAETQYF
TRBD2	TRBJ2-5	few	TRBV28	TGTGCCAGCACCCCTAGCGGGGGTTTGCAAGAGACCCAGTACTTC	CASTPSGGLQETQYF
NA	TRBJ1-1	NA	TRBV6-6	TGTGCCAGCAGTTATGAAAGGGGCTACACTGAAGCTTTCTTT	CASSYERGYTEAFF
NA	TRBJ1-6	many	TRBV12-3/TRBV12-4	TGTGCCAGCAGTTTACAGGGATCCACCCTCCACTTT	CASSLQGSTLHF
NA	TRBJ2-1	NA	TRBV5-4	TGTGCCAGCAGCTTCGTTGGGCGGAGCTCCTACAATGAGCAGTTCTTC	CASSFVGRSSYNEQFF
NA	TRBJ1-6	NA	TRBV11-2	TGTGCCAGCAGCTTGGGGGTATATAATTCACCCCTCCACTTT	CASSLGVYNSPLHF
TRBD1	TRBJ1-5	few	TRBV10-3	TGTGCCTCTTGGACAGGGAGCAATCAGCCCCAGCATTTT	CASWTGSNQPQHF
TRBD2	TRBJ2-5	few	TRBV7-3	TGTGCCAGCAGCCCTCGGGAGGGCCGAGAGACCCAGTACTTC	CASSPREGRETQYF
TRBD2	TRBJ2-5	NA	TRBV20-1	TGCTCTCTACAACGGGGGGACCAAGAGACCCAGTACTTC	CSLQRGDQETQYF
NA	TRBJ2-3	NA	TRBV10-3	TGTGCCATCAGTCTGGGGGACACAGATACGCAGTATTTT	CAISLGDTDTQYF
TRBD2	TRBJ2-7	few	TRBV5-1	TGCGCCAGCAGCGCTGGACTAGCGTCTCGCGAGCAGTACTTC	CASSAGLASREQYF
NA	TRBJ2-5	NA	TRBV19	TGTGCCAGTAGTCCTCGGTGGACTCAAGAGACCCAGTACTTC	CASSPRWTQETQYF
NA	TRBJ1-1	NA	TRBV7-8	TGTGCCAGCAGTCAAGGACGGCCAGGTAGTTATTCGGAAGCTTTCTTT	CASSQGRPGSYSEAFF
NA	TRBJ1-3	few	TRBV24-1	TGTGCCACCCAGAAGGCCCCTGGAAACACCATATATTTT	CATQKAPGNTIYF
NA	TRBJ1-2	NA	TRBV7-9	TGTGCCAGCAGCTTGGACGGACCTAACTATGGCTACACCTTC	CASSLDGPNYGYTF
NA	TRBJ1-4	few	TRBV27	TGTGCCAGCGGACCCTCGGGGTCGACTAATGAAAAACTGTTTTTT	CASGPSGSTNEKLFF
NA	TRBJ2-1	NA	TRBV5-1	TGCGCCAGCAGCTTACTAGGACAGATCAAAGCACAGGAGCAGTTCTTC	CASSLLGQIKAQEQFF
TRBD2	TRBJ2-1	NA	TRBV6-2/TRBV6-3	TGTGCCAGCAGTTACTCGATCCAGGGGACTAGCGGGGGGGCGGAGCAGTTCTTC	CASSYSIQGTSGGAEQFF
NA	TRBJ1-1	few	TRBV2	TGTGCCAGCAGTTCCGGGACCGCGAACACTGAAGCTTTCTTT	CASSSGTANTEAFF
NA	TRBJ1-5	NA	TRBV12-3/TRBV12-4	TGTGCCAGCAGTCGCCGGGCGGCCTCAGGGCCCCAGCATTTT	CASSRRAASGPQHF
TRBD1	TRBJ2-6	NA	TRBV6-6	TGTGCCAGCAGCCAGACAGGGGCGCTCTCTGGGGCCAACGTCCTGACTTTC	CASSQTGALSGANVLTF
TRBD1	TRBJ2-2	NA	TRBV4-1	TGCGCCAGCAGCCAGGACAGGGGTGGGGAGCTGTTTTTT	CASSQDRGGELFF
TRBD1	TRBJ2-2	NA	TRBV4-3	TGCGCCAGCAGCCAAGTCGAGGGGGCGGGGAACACCGGGGAGCTGTTTTTT	CASSQVEGAGNTGELFF
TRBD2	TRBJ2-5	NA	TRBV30	TGTGCCTGGAGTGGGGGACTAGAAGAGACCCAGTACTTC	CAWSGGLEETQYF
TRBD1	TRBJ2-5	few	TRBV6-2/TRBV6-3	TGTGCCAGCAGAAGAACAGGGGAAGAGACCCAGTACTTC	CASRRTGEETQYF
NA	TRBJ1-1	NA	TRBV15	TGTGCCACCAGCAGATCCGGGAGCACTGAAGCTTTCTTT	CATSRSGSTEAFF
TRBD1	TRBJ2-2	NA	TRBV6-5	TGTGCCAGCAGTGATGACAGGGAGTTGGGCGGGGAGCTGTTTTTT	CASSDDRELGGELFF
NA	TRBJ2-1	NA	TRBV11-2	TGTGCCAGCAGGGACAGTGGGGTTTACAATGAGCAGTTCTTC	CASRDSGVYNEQFF
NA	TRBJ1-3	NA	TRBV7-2	TGTGCCAGCAGACCTACAGGGATCGGAAACACCATATATTTT	CASRPTGIGNTIYF
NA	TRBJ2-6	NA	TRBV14	TGTGCCAGCAGCCAAGATGCCGCCCCTGGGGCCAACGTCCTGACTTTC	CASSQDAAPGANVLTF
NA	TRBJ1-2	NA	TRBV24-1	TGTGCCACCAGTGATTTTCCCGGGGCTGGTGGCTACACCTTC	CATSDFPGAGGYTF
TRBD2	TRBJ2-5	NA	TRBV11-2	TGTGCCAGCAGCTTACTGGGACTAGCGGGGGGGCCGCTGGAGACCCAGTACTTC	CASSLLGLAGGPLETQYF
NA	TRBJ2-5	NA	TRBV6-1	TGTGCCAGCAGTGGCTTGGTGGACGGACCGCAAGAGACCCAGTACTTC	CASSGLVDGPQETQYF
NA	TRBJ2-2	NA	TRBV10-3	TGTGCCGTCGGGAACACCGGGGAGCTGTTTTTT	CAVGNTGELFF
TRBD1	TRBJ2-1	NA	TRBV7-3	TGTGCCAGCAGCCCGCGGGGGACAGGGGTAAATGAGCAGTTCTTC	CASSPRGTGVNEQFF
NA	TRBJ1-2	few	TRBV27	TGTGCCAGCAGTGACAGTCGAGTCGGCTACACCTTC	CASSDSRVGYTF
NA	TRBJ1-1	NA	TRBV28	TGTGCCAGCAGCCGGGGGTCAGCTAACACTGAAGCTTTCTTT	CASSRGSANTEAFF
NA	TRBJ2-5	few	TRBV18	TGTGCCAGCTCACCGTCTTGGACGGTCCAAGAGACCCAGTACTTC	CASSPSWTVQETQYF
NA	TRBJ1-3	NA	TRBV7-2	TGTGCCAGCAGTTTTCCCCATCGGGGCCCATTCTCTGGAAACACCATATATTTT	CASSFPHRGPFSGNTIYF